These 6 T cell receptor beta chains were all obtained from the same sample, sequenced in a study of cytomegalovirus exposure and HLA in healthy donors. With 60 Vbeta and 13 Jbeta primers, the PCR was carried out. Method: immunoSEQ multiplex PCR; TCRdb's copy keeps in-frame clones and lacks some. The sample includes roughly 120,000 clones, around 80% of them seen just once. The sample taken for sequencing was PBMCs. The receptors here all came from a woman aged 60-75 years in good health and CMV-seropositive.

CDR3 sequence: CASSTYVRGLNTEAFF. The CDR3, as DNA: TGTGCCAGTAGTACCTACGTTAGGGGCCTAAACACTGAAGCTTTCTTT. This chain connects TRBV19 to TRBJ1-1; TRBD1 is a possible D gene (5 bases). V was pared by 4 bases and J by 2 bases, with 17 bases between. This CDR3 has 16 residues. Germline values: CDR1 LNHDA, CDR2 SQIVND (reference sequence).

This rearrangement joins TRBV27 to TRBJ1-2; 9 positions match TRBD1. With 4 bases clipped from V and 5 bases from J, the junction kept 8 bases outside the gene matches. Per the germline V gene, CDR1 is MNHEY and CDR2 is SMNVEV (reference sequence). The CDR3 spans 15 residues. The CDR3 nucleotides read TGTGCCAGCAGTTCCGGACAGGGGACTCGGTATGGCTACACCTTC. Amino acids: CASSSGQGTRYGYTF.

CDR3 loop: CASSHDLTENYGYTF. The CDR3 bases are TGTGCCAGCAGCCATGACCTGACAGAAAACTATGGCTACACCTTC. V gene TRBV4-2 combines with J gene TRBJ1-2, with a weak D call TRBD1 (5 bases). The CDR3 sequence is 15 residues long. Germline V gene sequence: CDR1 LGHNA, CDR2 YNFKEQ. Deletions cut 3 bases from V and 2 bases from J, with 13 bases between.

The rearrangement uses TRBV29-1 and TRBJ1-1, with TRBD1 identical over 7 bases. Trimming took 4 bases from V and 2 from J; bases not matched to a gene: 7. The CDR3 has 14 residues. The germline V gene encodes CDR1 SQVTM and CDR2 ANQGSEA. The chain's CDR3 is CSVGLGGGNTEAFF. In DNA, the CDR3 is TGCAGCGTTGGTCTCGGAGGGGGCAACACTGAAGCTTTCTTT.

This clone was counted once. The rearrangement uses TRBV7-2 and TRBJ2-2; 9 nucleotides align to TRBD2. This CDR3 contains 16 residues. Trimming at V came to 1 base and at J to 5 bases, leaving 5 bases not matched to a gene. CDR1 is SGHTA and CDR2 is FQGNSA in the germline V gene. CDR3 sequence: CASSLVLTSGTGELFF. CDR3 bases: TGTGCCAGCAGCTTAGTACTGACTAGCGGTACCGGGGAGCTGTTTTTT. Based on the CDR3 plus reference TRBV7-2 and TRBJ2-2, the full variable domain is GAGVSQSPSNKVTEKGKDVELRCDPISGHTALYWYRQSLGQGLEFLIYFQGNSAPDKSGLPSDRFSAERTGGSVSTLTIQRTQQEDSAVYLCASSLVLTSGTGELFFGEGSRLTVL.

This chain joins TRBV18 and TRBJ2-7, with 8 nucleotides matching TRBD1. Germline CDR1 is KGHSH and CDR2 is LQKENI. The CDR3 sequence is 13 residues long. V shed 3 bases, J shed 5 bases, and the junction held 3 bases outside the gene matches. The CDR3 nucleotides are TGTGCCAGCTCACCCCGGACAGGGAACGAGCAGTACTTC. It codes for CASSPRTGNEQYF.